The following is a TCR beta chain sequence with its context. This sample was taken from a study of response to subunit inactivated influenza vaccine. TCRdb fed the RT-PCR reads into MiXCR, producing one record per CDR3 protein. In the table there are about 540,000 distinct CDR3 sequences, approximately 24% of which are singletons. Germline loops: CDR1 LGHNA, CDR2 YSLEER. The CDR3 totals 16 residues. With 0 bases removed from V and 6 bases from J, the gap between germline ends came to 16 bases. The same specimen was also included in a second study, on T cells expressing NK-cell markers. That source notes: The authors made TCR beta cDNA libraries by 5'RACE template switching. This switching added a universal primer site and UMIs. The TCR beta repertoires originated in sorted CD3+CD56+NKG2C+, CD3+CD56+NKG2C- and CD3+CD56-NKG2C+ T cells. One of eight sequenced donors was HCMV-seronegative; the other seven were seropositive.

This receptor was taken from a middle-aged man who received an inactivated influenza vaccine. The genes are TRBV4-3 and TRBJ2-3, with a tentative D call TRBD1 (5 bases). Sequences were derived from CD4+ T cells sorted from PBMCs, sampled roughly 12 days after vaccination. This CDR3 is CASSQDRGRVSDTQYF. CDR3 bases: TGCGCCAGCAGCCAAGATCGAGGCAGGGTGTCGGATACGCAGTATTTT.